This TCR beta chain was captured in a study of cytomegalovirus exposure and HLA in healthy donors. Study-wide results and caveats: The investigators catalogued 164 TCR beta chains as cytomegalovirus-associated. In vitro, a few CMV-associated chains proved specific for CMV antigens. Reportedly, cytomegalovirus status was diagnosed with high sensitivity and specificity.

The protocol was immunoSEQ multiplex PCR, while the TCRdb copy is restricted to in-frame clones and leaves out a portion. The data contain hundreds of thousands of clones, roughly 85% of them singletons. With regard to this clone: Antigen specificity is unknown.

The sequence was obtained from a woman aged 18 to 35 in good health and CMV-seronegative. The source material was PBMCs.

CDR3 DNA: TGTGCCAGCAGTAAAAGTAGAGACTTCTTTCTGAACACTGAAGCTTTCTTT. Translated, it gives CASSKSRDFFLNTEAFF. The J gene is TRBJ1-1, the V gene TRBV27, with D unclear. This CDR3 has 17 residues. The germline V gene has CDR1 MNHEY and CDR2 SMNVEV (reference sequence). Trimming cost V 5 bases and J 0 bases, with 19 bases left between them.